A single count supports the clone carrying this T cell receptor beta chain. The data were taken from a study of blood T cell repertoires in COVID-19. Study background: T cells, B-cell-depleted T cells, or PBMCs provided the cDNA or gDNA that served as material.

Germline CDR1 SGHDT, CDR2 YYEEEE. CDR3 size: 13 residues. With V trimmed by 5 bases and J by 5 bases, 4 bases remained unmatched. The protocol was immunoSEQ multiplex PCR, while the TCRdb copy is restricted to in-frame clones and leaves out a portion. The table records over 150,000 clones, around 82% of them present only once. Sequencing was carried out using peripheral blood. The sequence derives from a man aged 80 or over with COVID-19, enrolled during active disease. The rearrangement links TRBV5-6 to TRBJ1-1; 9 bases align to TRBD1. CDR3 sequence: CASRPGQGTEAFF. The CDR3 DNA is TGTGCCAGCAGGCCGGGACAGGGAACTGAAGCTTTCTTT.